These 9 T cell receptor beta chains originate from one sample sequenced in a study of T-cell reconstitution after alpha-beta-depleted transplantation in children. Unique molecular identifiers were built into the TCRbeta library. TCRdb used MiXCR to reprocess the PCR reads, holding one entry per CDR3 protein. Among over 150,000 distinct CDR3 sequences listed, approximately 6.9% were seen once. This specimen consisted of PBMCs, obtained before TCRalphabeta/CD19-depleted stem cell transplant. These receptor sequences come from a boy between 2 and 10 years old with acute lymphoblastic leukemia, due to receive a stem cell transplant.

V is TRBV12-3 or TRBV12-4 and J is TRBJ2-2; no firm D call. V was shortened by 6 bases and J by 8 bases, with 10 bases between the two germline ends. CDR3 length equals 12 residues. The CDR3 protein is CASRGILGELFF. The CDR3 DNA is TGTGCCAGCAGGGGAATACTGGGGGAGCTGTTTTTT.

This clonotype was recorded many times. V is TRBV5-1 and J is TRBJ1-3; the D gene is possibly TRBD1 (6 bases). The V gene lost 0 bases and the J gene lost 3 bases, with 7 bases spanning the gap. Germline V gene lookup returns CDR1 SGHRS and CDR2 YFSETQ. This CDR3 has 14 amino acids. CDR3: CASSLDRDGNTIYF. CDR3 DNA: TGCGCCAGCAGCTTGGACAGGGATGGAAACACCATATATTTT.

This clonotype was picked up many times. The V and J genes are TRBV28 and TRBJ1-2; D not certain. Germline CDR1 is MDHEN and CDR2 is SYDVKM. Trimming shortened V by 8 bases and J by 3 bases, and 22 bases separated the two germline ends. The CDR3 runs to 16 residues. As DNA, the CDR3 is TGTGCCAGCCGACAACCCCCTAACGTAGGCGACTATGGCTACACCTTC. Protein: CASRQPPNVGDYGYTF.

This clonotype was seen a handful of times. V is TRBV29-1 and J is TRBJ1-1, with D unclear. The germline V and J ends were trimmed by 7 bases and 4 bases, with 13 bases remaining between them. The germline V gene encodes CDR1 SQVTM and CDR2 ANQGSEA. This CDR3 comprises 12 residues. The CDR3, as DNA: TGCAGCGGTGGACGGCAAAGCACTGAAGCTTTCTTT. Protein: CSGGRQSTEAFF.

This clonotype was recorded at least ten times. The CDR3 bases are TGTGCCAGCGGACAACAGGGTTACGAGCAGTACTTC. Its protein is CASGQQGYEQYF. The chain joins TRBV7-2 to TRBJ2-7, with D possibly being TRBD1 (6 bases). Trimming left V 8 bases short and J 4 bases short, with 12 bases between. This CDR3 region has 12 residues. Looked up from germline, CDR1 is SGHTA and CDR2 is FQGNSA.

The chain recombines TRBV5-4 with TRBJ2-7, with TRBD1 matching 9 bases. CDR1 is SGHNT, CDR2 YYREEE, per germline (reference sequence). J lost 5 bases, V lost 4 bases, and 10 bases had no gene match. This CDR3 has 15 residues. The CDR3 nucleotides read TGTGCCAGCAGCAATTACCGGGACAGGGACCACGAGCAGTACTTC. As protein: CASSNYRDRDHEQYF.

This clonotype was counted many times. V gene TRBV29-1 combines with J gene TRBJ2-1, with TRBD1 matching over 11 bases. Looked up from germline, CDR1 is SQVTM and CDR2 is ANQGSEA. CDR3 length equals 13 residues. CDR3 coding DNA: TGCAGTGTTCGGGACAGGGGGTACAATGAGCAGTTCTTC. Protein sequence: CSVRDRGYNEQFF.

This chain uses TRBV6-5 with TRBJ1-2; no clear D gene. With 2 bases removed from V and 6 bases from J, the gap between germline ends came to 10 bases. Germline V lookup: CDR1 MNHEY, CDR2 SVGAGI. The CDR3 is made up of 13 amino acids. CDR3 region: CASSYGSKNGYTF. Here the CDR3 DNA reads TGTGCCAGCAGTTACGGCAGTAAGAATGGCTACACCTTC.

This clonotype was detected many times. The chain employs TRBV14 and TRBJ2-1; D uncertain. Per the germline V gene, CDR1 is SGHDN and CDR2 is FVKESK. The CDR3 length is 13 residues. V lost 0 bases and J lost 9, with 9 bases in between. The CDR3 DNA follows: TGTGCCAGCAGCCAAGATTGGGGAAGTGAGCAGTTCTTC. Protein sequence: CASSQDWGSEQFF.